This TCR beta chain stems from a study of T cell changes during pregnancy in multiple sclerosis. After removal of 0 bases from V and 11 bases from J, the junction contained 2 bases not matched to a gene. Looked up from germline, CDR1 is GTSNPN and CDR2 is SVGIG (reference sequence). The CDR3 has 12 amino acids. Data came from immunoSEQ multiplex PCR; TCRdb stores just in-frame clones and leaves some out. This sample has over 45,000 clones, with around 92% found just once. This TCR was sampled from a female donor in good health, enrolled as a control in a pregnancy study. V and J are TRBV30 and TRBJ1-4, with 8 nucleotides matching TRBD1. Sequenced material: CD4+ T cells from peripheral blood mononuclear cells, taken in the second trimester of pregnancy. CDR3: CAWSVQGEKLFF. The DNA of the CDR3 is TGTGCCTGGAGTGTACAGGGGGAGAAACTGTTTTTT.